What follows are 18 T cell receptor beta chains derived from one specimen sequenced in a study of CD8+CD57+ T cells in acquired aplastic anemia. Patients included in sequencing had previously demonstrated CD8+CD57+ cell expansion by flow cytometry. The TCR beta profiling, which covered VDJ combination and CDR3 sequence, was carried out using genomic DNA as the template. MiXCR was run by TCRdb on the reads, yielding one entry per CDR3 protein. The table shows fewer than 85,000 distinct CDR3 sequences, with roughly 72% occurring only once. Sequenced material: sorted CD4+, CD8+, or CD8+CD57+ T cells (not recorded which) from PBMCs. Receptors were obtained from a human donor with aplastic anemia.

V usage is TRBV15 and J usage is TRBJ1-1; a possible D gene is TRBD1 (6 bases). Germline V CDR1 and CDR2: LNHNV, YYDKDF (reference sequence). CDR3 length: 14 residues. V shed 6 bases and J shed 4 bases, with 15 bases lying between them. CDR3 DNA: TGTGCCACCAGAGGGGGGGCAGGGAGCACTGAAGCTTTCTTT. Protein product: CATRGGAGSTEAFF.

The chain links TRBV7-3 to TRBJ2-7, with D possibly matching TRBD2 (5 bases). The CDR3 contains 12 residues. CDR1 is SGHTA and CDR2 is FQGTGA in the germline V gene. Trimming removed 4 bases from V and 4 bases from J, with 8 bases in between. Written as DNA, the CDR3 is TGTGCCAGCAGCTCGGGATTGTACGAGCAGTACTTC. Residues: CASSSGLYEQYF.

V is TRBV10-3 and J is TRBJ2-7, with 9 bases fitting TRBD2. Losses at the gene ends were 8 bases for V and 7 bases for J; bases not matched to a gene: 9. Germline assignment: CDR1 ENHRY and CDR2 SYGVKD. This CDR3 comprises 13 residues. CDR3 sequence reads: CAIGVAGVGEQYF. The CDR3 bases are TGTGCCATCGGAGTAGCGGGAGTGGGGGAGCAGTACTTC.

V is TRBV24-1 and J is TRBJ2-1, with D possibly TRBD1 on 6 matching bases. Germline lookup yields CDR1 KGHDR and CDR2 SFDVKD. The CDR3 is 14 amino acids. The ends were cut back, 2 bases at V and 5 bases at J, with 9 bases in the middle. The CDR3 here is CATSDYRTDNEQFF. CDR3 DNA sequence: TGTGCCACCAGTGATTACAGGACAGACAATGAGCAGTTCTTC.

This clonotype was detected only a few times. The J gene is TRBJ1-2, the V gene TRBV5-5, with D possibly being TRBD1 (6 bases). This CDR3 comprises 13 residues. Trimming removed 0 bases at V and 7 bases at J, with 10 bases between. The V gene's germline CDR1 is SGHKS and CDR2 YYEKEE (reference sequence). The CDR3 protein is CASSLDRVSGYTF. DNA of the CDR3: TGTGCCAGCAGCTTGGACAGGGTATCTGGCTACACCTTC.

In DNA form, the CDR3 reads TGTGCCAGCGCAGGTCGGGGAACGCAGTATTTT. As protein: CASAGRGTQYF. The chain employs TRBV12-3 or TRBV12-4 and TRBJ2-3, with D maybe TRBD2 (5 bases). The CDR3 has 11 amino acids. The V end lost 8 bases, the J end lost 9 bases, and 12 bases lay between the germline ends.

This chain links TRBV20-1 with TRBJ1-1; maybe TRBD1 (5 bases). This CDR3 is built from 14 residues. The V gene lost 7 bases and the J gene lost 1 base, with 16 bases spanning the gap. Looked up from germline, CDR1 is DFQATT and CDR2 is SNEGSKA (reference sequence). CDR3: CSVQRWQGNTEAFF. The CDR3 bases are TGCAGTGTTCAGAGATGGCAGGGGAACACTGAAGCTTTCTTT.

This chain joins TRBV25-1 and TRBJ1-1, with TRBD1 identical over 8 bases. Germline CDR1 is MGHDK and CDR2 is SYGVNS. The CDR3 is made up of 15 amino acids. With V trimmed by 3 bases and J by 4 bases, 7 bases remained unmatched. CDR3 sequence: CASSDPGGAGTEAFF. CDR3 sequence (DNA): TGTGCCAGCAGTGACCCAGGGGGCGCGGGCACTGAAGCTTTCTTT.

This chain uses TRBV5-1 with TRBJ2-7, with D possibly TRBD1 on 6 matching bases. The CDR3 is made up of 16 amino acids. Trimming pared 0 bases from V and 2 bases from J, leaving 15 bases between. CDR1 and CDR2 from the germline V gene are SGHRS and YFSETQ. In DNA, the CDR3 is TGCGCCAGCAGCTTGGCCGGACAGTCAACACCCTACGAGCAGTACTTC. This gives the protein CASSLAGQSTPYEQYF.

This clonotype was counted many times. The rearrangement uses TRBV25-1 and TRBJ2-3; tentatively, D is TRBD1 or TRBD2 (5 bases each). This CDR3 comprises 12 residues. The germline V and J ends were trimmed by 3 bases and 9 bases, with 10 bases remaining between them. Germline CDR1 and CDR2: MGHDK and SYGVNS. The CDR3 DNA sequence: TGTGCCAGCAGTGACCGGGACCGGACGCAGTATTTT. Residues: CASSDRDRTQYF.

Only a few counts were recorded for this clonotype. The CDR3 bases are TGTGCCAGCTCGGGACAACCGAACACTGAAGCTTTCTTT. This encodes CASSGQPNTEAFF. This rearrangement joins TRBV2 to TRBJ1-1, with D perhaps TRBD1 (6 bases). The V gene lost 8 bases and the J gene lost 1 base, with 11 bases spanning the gap. In germline, CDR1 is SNHLY, CDR2 FYNNEI. This CDR3 has 13 amino acids. The full variable domain, completed using reference TRBV2 and TRBJ1-1, is EPEVTQTPSHQVTQMGQEVILRCVPISNHLYFYWYRQILGQKVEFLVSFYNNEISEKSEIFDDQFSVERPDGSNFTLKIRSTKLEDSAMYFCASSGQPNTEAFFGQGTRLTVV.

This chain joins TRBV15 and TRBJ2-1, with D perhaps being TRBD1 or TRBD2 (6 bases each). Trimming removed 2 bases from V and 8 bases from J, with 10 bases in between. The CDR3 consists of 13 residues. Germline V CDR1 and CDR2: LNHNV, YYDKDF (reference sequence). The CDR3 reads CATSRPGGDEQFF. In nucleotides, the CDR3 is TGTGCCACCAGCAGACCCGGGGGCGATGAGCAGTTCTTC.

The chain carries TRBV20-1 and TRBJ1-6, with unresolved D. The germline V and J ends were trimmed by 6 bases and 5 bases, with 20 bases remaining between them. The CDR3 is made up of 16 amino acids. The germline gives CDR1 DFQATT, CDR2 SNEGSKA (reference sequence). The CDR3 here is CSAPNRAVGDNSPLHF. CDR3 DNA: TGCAGTGCCCCTAATCGGGCAGTGGGCGATAATTCACCCCTCCACTTT.

V usage is TRBV20-1 and J usage is TRBJ2-5; D remains unclear. V lost 3 bases to trimming and J lost 5 bases, with 16 bases between them. The CDR3 is 14 amino acids. Per the germline V gene, CDR1 is DFQATT and CDR2 is SNEGSKA (reference sequence). The CDR3 here is CSARGWQVKETQYF. CDR3 DNA sequence: TGCAGTGCTAGGGGGTGGCAGGTAAAGGAGACCCAGTACTTC.

In its sample, this clonotype was seen once. Here the CDR3 reads CASSLVAGGPYEQYF. Here the CDR3 DNA reads TGTGCCAGCAGCTTAGTTGCGGGAGGGCCCTACGAGCAGTACTTC. The J gene is TRBJ2-7, the V gene TRBV7-8, with 9 bases fitting TRBD2. Germline V CDR1 and CDR2: SGHVS, FQNEAQ. The CDR3 spans 15 residues. Trimming cost V 1 base and J 2 bases; bases outside gene matches: 3. Full variable domain (outside the CDR3, taken from reference TRBV7-8 and TRBJ2-7): GAGVSQSPRYKVAKRGQDVALRCDPISGHVSLFWYQQALGQGPEFLTYFQNEAQLDKSGLPSDRFFAERPEGSVSTLKIQRTQQEDSAVYLCASSLVAGGPYEQYFGPGTRLTVT.

Regarding this clonotype: This may come from a read error, since a much larger clone is one base off. The chain combines TRBV9 with TRBJ2-1; 10 bases fit TRBD2. The CDR3 sequence is 15 residues long. J gave up 10 bases and V 3 bases, and 10 bases lay outside the gene matches. Germline CDR1 is SGDLS and CDR2 is YYNGEE. CDR3 amino acids: CASSGVLAGVNEQFF. The DNA of the CDR3 is TGTGCCAGCAGCGGTGTGCTAGCGGGAGTTAACGAGCAGTTCTTC.

V and J are TRBV20-1 and TRBJ1-5; TRBD1 might be the D (5 bases). CDR1 is DFQATT and CDR2 is SNEGSKA in the germline V gene (reference sequence). The CDR3 spans 13 residues. Trimming removed 6 bases at V and 0 bases at J, with 9 bases between. The DNA of the CDR3 is TGCAGTGCCGGGACGGATAGCAATCAGCCCCAGCATTTT. Residues: CSAGTDSNQPQHF.

This rearrangement joins TRBV5-1 to TRBJ2-7; 9 bases line up with TRBD1. Trimming took 4 bases from V and 6 from J; bases not matched to a gene: 5. The germline V gene has CDR1 SGHRS and CDR2 YFSETQ. The CDR3 covers 13 residues. The CDR3 coding sequence is TGCGCCAGCAGCATTGGACAGGGGCCCGAGCAGTACTTC. This sequence encodes CASSIGQGPEQYF. Together with reference TRBV5-1 and TRBJ2-7, the CDR3 gives the full variable domain: KAGVTQTPRYLIKTRGQQVTLSCSPISGHRSVSWYQQTPGQGLQFLFEYFSETQRNKGNFPGRFSGRQFSNSRSEMNVSTLELGDSALYLCASSIGQGPEQYFGPGTRLTVT.